This paragraph covers one TCR beta chain sequence. To make TCR beta libraries, researchers used iRepertoire HTBI primers and Arm-PCR of CDR3 regions. Authors' analysis steps: Among the samples, around 58 TRBV and more than twelve TRBJ segments were identified. TCRdb called the multiplex PCR reads again in MiXCR, with one record for every CDR3 protein. Clone size and V and J calls follow TCRdb, not the original study. The table includes around 500,000 distinct CDR3 sequences, around 20% detected once. In germline, CDR1 is SGHRS, CDR2 YFSETQ. Trimming left V 4 bases short and J 0 bases short, with 16 bases between. The CDR3 runs to 16 residues. The sample belongs to a study of regulatory T cells in long-lasting Graves disease. Time point denoted: persistent/refractory GD, antithyroid drugs over 5 years with positive TRAb. RNA extracted from PBMCs served as the sequencing template. Tubes containing EDTA received roughly 8.8 milliliters of drawn peripheral blood.

The chain uses TRBV5-1 and TRBJ2-5; D is possibly TRBD2 (5 bases). This sample comprised peripheral blood mononuclear cells (PBMCs), obtained when the disease was refractory, from a patient treated with antithyroid drugs. This TCR came from a female donor with Graves disease. The CDR3, as DNA: TGCGCCAGCAGCCCCGGGCTAGCTGAGTACCAAGAGACCCAGTACTTC. Translated, it gives CASSPGLAEYQETQYF.